Presented here are 14 T cell receptor beta chains from one specimen sequenced in a study of beta chain features in type 1 diabetes. Of the isolated RNA, all was reverse transcribed, and so the sequenced material was expressed TCRB transcripts. Clones were sequenced by immunoSEQ multiplex PCR, and TCRdb holds only the in-frame ones, with some missing. The sample consists of under 250,000 clones, 12% to 15% of them appearing once. Sequenced: naive CD4+ T cells from blood. All receptors come from a middle-aged woman in good health.

The gene calls are TRBV7-2 and TRBJ2-5; D ambiguous. Trimming stripped 8 bases from V and 2 bases from J, with 12 bases between. The CDR3 contains 13 residues. Germline V gene lookup returns CDR1 SGHTA and CDR2 FQGNSA. The CDR3 loop reads CASCWALQETQYF. CDR3 coding DNA: TGTGCCAGCTGTTGGGCGCTACAAGAGACCCAGTACTTC. Looking up the rest from reference TRBV7-2 and TRBJ2-5 gives the full variable domain: GAGVSQSPSNKVTEKGKDVELRCDPISGHTALYWYRQSLGQGLEFLIYFQGNSAPDKSGLPSDRFSAERTGGSVSTLTIQRTQQEDSAVYLCASCWALQETQYFGPGTRLLVL.

This sequence joins TRBV9 and TRBJ2-6; possible D gene TRBD1, 5 bases. The CDR3 length is 14 residues. Germline V gene data show CDR1 as SGDLS and CDR2 as YYNGEE. Trimming pared 0 bases from V and 8 bases from J, leaving 9 bases between. The CDR3 DNA is TGTGCCAGCAGCGTAGAAAGGGGCTCCAACGTCCTGACTTTC. Its translation: CASSVERGSNVLTF.

The chain carries TRBV27 and TRBJ1-6, with a weak D call TRBD1 (5 bases). Germline lookup yields CDR1 MNHEY and CDR2 SMNVEV (reference sequence). The CDR3 runs 14 residues. Trimming pared 5 bases from V and 8 bases from J, leaving 13 bases between. CDR3 nucleotides: TGTGCCAGCAGTCGGACATACGGAGATTCACCCCTCCACTTT. Protein: CASSRTYGDSPLHF.

This clone has only a few counts. The chain has TRBV5-4 and TRBJ2-6; D unresolved. The germline V and J ends were trimmed by 2 bases and 1 base, with 7 bases remaining between them. Germline values: CDR1 SGHNT, CDR2 YYREEE (reference sequence). The CDR3 consists of 15 residues. The CDR3 DNA is TGTGCCAGCAGCTTTGGAGTGTCTGGGGCCAACGTCCTGACTTTC. Its translation is CASSFGVSGANVLTF. Combining the CDR3 with reference TRBV5-4 and TRBJ2-6 gives the whole variable domain ETGVTQSPTHLIKTRGQQVTLRCSSQSGHNTVSWYQQALGQGPQFIFQYYREEENGRGNFPPRFSGLQFPNYSSELNVNALELDDSALYLCASSFGVSGANVLTFGAGSRLTVL.

This rearrangement joins TRBV19 to TRBJ2-2, with a tentative D call TRBD1 (5 bases). This CDR3 spans 13 amino acids. The V end was cut by 5 bases, the J end by 4 bases, with 8 bases between. Germline loops: CDR1 LNHDA, CDR2 SQIVND (reference sequence). CDR3 nucleotide sequence: TGTGCCAGTAGTCCAGGGCCCACCGGGGAGCTGTTTTTT. Its translation: CASSPGPTGELFF. The entire variable domain, with the rest obtained from reference TRBV19 and TRBJ2-2, is as follows: DGGITQSPKYLFRKEGQNVTLSCEQNLNHDAMYWYRQDPGQGLRLIYYSQIVNDFQKGDIAEGYSVSREKKESFPLTVTSAQKNPTAFYLCASSPGPTGELFFGEGSRLTVL.

This clone was counted a few times. CDR3 residues: CASRLAGDNEQFF. The DNA of the CDR3 is TGCGCCAGCCGACTAGCGGGGGACAATGAGCAGTTCTTC. This chain joins TRBV10-2 and TRBJ2-1; 12 positions agree with TRBD2. With V trimmed by 8 bases and J by 5 bases, 1 base remained unmatched. The length of the CDR3 is 13 residues. Germline assignment: CDR1 WSHSY and CDR2 SAAADI.

This clone appeared a few times. The chain combines TRBV19 with TRBJ1-6; D is undetermined. Germline V gives CDR1 LNHDA, CDR2 SQIVND (reference sequence). The CDR3 length is 13 residues. Trimming removed 7 bases at V and 14 bases at J, with 18 bases between. The CDR3 sequence: CASNPSGSGTLHF. DNA of the CDR3: TGTGCCAGTAACCCTTCGGGCAGCGGAACCCTCCACTTT.

V gene TRBV7-9 combines with J gene TRBJ2-4; D might be TRBD1 (5 bases). The V gene lost 5 bases and the J gene lost 0 bases, with 17 bases spanning the gap. The CDR3 covers 17 residues. The germline CDR1 and CDR2 sequences are SEHNR and FQNEAQ (reference sequence). The CDR3 region is CASSKSRLGVAKNIQYF. CDR3 sequence (DNA): TGTGCCAGCAGCAAGTCCAGATTAGGGGTAGCCAAAAACATTCAGTACTTC.

This clone was observed a few times. The chain carries TRBV2 and TRBJ2-7, with a weak D call TRBD1 (6 bases). Trimming removed 6 bases at V and 2 bases at J, with 8 bases between. The CDR3 sequence is 12 residues long. Germline V gives CDR1 SNHLY, CDR2 FYNNEI. CDR3 amino acids: CASSRGTYEQYF. The CDR3 coding sequence is TGTGCCAGCAGCAGGGGAACCTACGAGCAGTACTTC. The whole variable domain, remainder taken from reference TRBV2 and TRBJ2-7, is EPEVTQTPSHQVTQMGQEVILRCVPISNHLYFYWYRQILGQKVEFLVSFYNNEISEKSEIFDDQFSVERPDGSNFTLKIRSTKLEDSAMYFCASSRGTYEQYFGPGTRLTVT.

This clone was seen a handful of times. The chain uses TRBV18 and TRBJ2-6; D remains unclear. The V gene lost 3 bases and the J gene lost 4 bases, with 4 bases spanning the gap. The CDR3 has 13 amino acids. The V gene's germline CDR1 is KGHSH and CDR2 LQKENI. Written as DNA, the CDR3 is TGTGCCAGCTCACCCCTCGGGGCCAACGTCCTGACTTTC. It codes for CASSPLGANVLTF.

The gene calls are TRBV20-1 and TRBJ1-1; D remains ambiguous. The germline V gene encodes CDR1 DFQATT and CDR2 SNEGSKA (reference sequence). The CDR3 runs to 11 residues. Trimming removed 2 bases at V and 6 bases at J, with 7 bases between. The CDR3 DNA follows: TGCAGTGCTAGACGAGAACCTGAAGCTTTCTTT. Translating gives CSARREPEAFF.

This clone has only a few counts. CDR3 residues: CASSLRSHYGYTF. The DNA for the CDR3 is TGTGCCAGCAGTTTGAGGAGCCACTATGGCTACACCTTC. The V and J genes are TRBV27 and TRBJ1-2; D unclear. With 3 bases removed from V and 3 bases from J, the gap between germline ends came to 8 bases. Germline lookup yields CDR1 MNHEY and CDR2 SMNVEV (reference sequence). The CDR3 contains 13 residues.

The CDR3 spells CASSTRGGETQYF. In DNA form, the CDR3 reads TGTGCCAGCAGTACTCGGGGTGGAGAGACCCAGTACTTC. The V call is TRBV11-2, the J call TRBJ2-5; TRBD2 might be the D (5 bases). This CDR3 comprises 13 residues. Trimming cost V 6 bases and J 4 bases, with 12 bases left between them. The germline V gene has CDR1 SGHAT and CDR2 FQNNGV.

This clone was seen more than once but under ten times. The chain recombines TRBV11-3 with TRBJ2-2, with TRBD2 identical over 13 bases. This CDR3 comprises 19 residues. Germline trimming cut 4 bases from V and 0 bases from J; bases unmatched to any gene: 8. CDR1 is SGHNT, CDR2 YENEEA, per germline. CDR3 coding DNA: TGTGCCAGCAGCTCCACTGGACTAGCGGGGGTGGCGAACACCGGGGAGCTGTTTTTT. Translated, it gives CASSSTGLAGVANTGELFF.